Shown below are 22 T cell receptor beta chains from a single sample sequenced in a study of T cells in Graves' hyperthyroidism and ophthalmopathy. Template material for amplifying TCR beta CDR3 regions consisted of RNA transcripts. Primed by the HTBI set, a first-round RT-PCR was run on the TCR CDR3. TCRdb reanalysed the multiplex PCR reads using MiXCR and keeps one entry per CDR3 protein. The sample records approximately 630,000 distinct CDR3 sequences, around 15% being singletons. Input material: blood. The receptors were gathered from a woman in her 30s with Graves' hyperthyroidism.

This clonotype was recorded a few times. The chain employs TRBV28 and TRBJ2-3; 8 bases match TRBD2. CDR1 is MDHEN, CDR2 SYDVKM, per germline. The junction had 8 bases not matched to a gene; V was cut back by 5 bases and J by 10 bases. There are 13 residues in the CDR3. CDR3: CASSTRGEGPQYF. The CDR3 DNA follows: TGTGCCAGCAGTACGCGGGGGGAGGGGCCGCAGTATTTT. Combining the CDR3 with reference TRBV28 and TRBJ2-3 gives the whole variable domain DVKVTQSSRYLVKRTGEKVFLECVQDMDHENMFWYRQDPGLGLRLIYFSYDVKMKEKGDIPEGYSVSREKKERFSLILESASTNQTSMYLCASSTRGEGPQYFGPGTRLTVL.

This clonotype was recorded at least ten times. V gene TRBV6-1 combines with J gene TRBJ1-1, with D hard to call. V shed 5 bases and J shed 1 base, with 14 bases lying between them. Germline CDR1 is MNHNS and CDR2 is SASEGT. The CDR3 contains 15 residues. The CDR3 protein is CASSRGRAENTEAFF. In nucleotides, the CDR3 is TGTGCCAGCAGTCGAGGCCGGGCCGAGAACACTGAAGCTTTCTTT.

Ten or more counts support this clonotype. The chain combines TRBV28 with TRBJ2-7, with D tentatively TRBD1 (6 bases). Germline V gene data show CDR1 as MDHEN and CDR2 as SYDVKM. The CDR3 contains 16 residues. V was shortened by 4 bases and J by 2 bases, with 18 bases between the two germline ends. In DNA form, the CDR3 reads TGTGCCAGCAGTTCCCGGACAGCCTCTGTGGCCTACGAGCAGTACTTC. Amino acid sequence: CASSSRTASVAYEQYF.

This clonotype appeared many times. CDR3 sequence reads: CASSQRPYNEQFF. CDR3 in DNA: TGTGCCAGCAGCCAAAGGCCATACAATGAGCAGTTCTTC. V and J are TRBV3-1 and TRBJ2-1; no definite D call. CDR1 and CDR2 (germline): LGHDT, YNNKEL (reference sequence). The ends were cut back, 2 bases at V and 4 bases at J, with 6 bases in the middle. CDR3 size: 13 residues.

There are many counts of this clonotype. CDR3 sequence reads: CSGRQSNTEAFF. The DNA of the CDR3 is TGCAGCGGACGACAGTCCAACACTGAAGCTTTCTTT. This chain links TRBV29-1 with TRBJ1-1; D is possibly TRBD1 (5 bases). CDR1 and CDR2 (germline): SQVTM, ANQGSEA. The V end lost 7 bases, the J end lost 2 bases, and 11 bases lay between the germline ends. The CDR3 extends over 12 amino acids.

This clonotype was found many times. The chain has TRBV7-3 and TRBJ2-2; D ambiguous. Germline CDR1 SGHTA, CDR2 FQGTGA. V gave up 2 bases and J gave up 7 bases, with 8 bases separating them. The CDR3 is made up of 13 amino acids. CDR3 protein: CASSLSPSGELFF. The CDR3 DNA follows: TGTGCCAGCAGCTTATCCCCTAGCGGGGAGCTGTTTTTT.

This clonotype appeared many times. The chain uses TRBV7-3 and TRBJ2-3; D gene unclear. This CDR3 spans 13 amino acids. The germline V gene has CDR1 SGHTA and CDR2 FQGTGA. V shed 5 bases and J shed 0 bases, with 6 bases lying between them. CDR3 loop: CASSGFSTDTQYF. Written as DNA, the CDR3 is TGTGCCAGCAGCGGATTTAGCACAGATACGCAGTATTTT.

This chain joins TRBV3-1 and TRBJ2-3; 7 bases fit TRBD2. V was clipped by 1 base and J by 4 bases; unmatched bases: 11. The CDR3 extends over 17 amino acids. Per the germline V gene, CDR1 is LGHDT and CDR2 is YNNKEL (reference sequence). CDR3 loop: CASSQGLGGSGADTQYF. Here the CDR3 DNA reads TGTGCCAGCAGCCAAGGTCTCGGCGGGAGCGGGGCAGATACGCAGTATTTT.

V usage is TRBV9 and J usage is TRBJ1-3; D ambiguous. The CDR3 loop spans 16 amino acids. With 0 bases removed from V and 0 bases from J, the gap between germline ends came to 10 bases. Germline CDR1 SGDLS, CDR2 YYNGEE. The CDR3, as DNA: TGTGCCAGCAGCGTAGACGGGCCAGGCTCTGGAAACACCATATATTTT. Translating gives CASSVDGPGSGNTIYF. Full variable domain (missing parts from reference TRBV9 and TRBJ1-3): DSGVTQTPKHLITATGQRVTLRCSPRSGDLSVYWYQQSLDQGLQFLIQYYNGEERAKGNILERFSAQQFPDLHSELNLSSLELGDSALYFCASSVDGPGSGNTIYFGEGSWLTVV.

The CDR3 spells CASSRGNGELFF. The CDR3, as DNA: TGTGCCAGCAGCCGGGGAAACGGGGAGCTGTTTTTT. This chain uses TRBV9 with TRBJ2-2, with D tentatively TRBD2 (5 bases). This CDR3 has 12 amino acids. Germline V lookup: CDR1 SGDLS, CDR2 YYNGEE. V lost 4 bases, J lost 7 bases, and 8 bases lay in between. The full variable domain, rest sourced from reference TRBV9 and TRBJ2-2, is DSGVTQTPKHLITATGQRVTLRCSPRSGDLSVYWYQQSLDQGLQFLIQYYNGEERAKGNILERFSAQQFPDLHSELNLSSLELGDSALYFCASSRGNGELFFGEGSRLTVL.

The chain is built from TRBV6-1 and TRBJ2-1; a weak D match, TRBD1 (6 bases). The germline V gene encodes CDR1 MNHNS and CDR2 SASEGT. V shed 1 base and J shed 9 bases, with 16 bases lying between them. The CDR3 has 15 amino acids. The CDR3 is CASSEGRGLMGEQFF. The CDR3 DNA sequence: TGTGCCAGCAGTGAAGGCAGGGGCCTTATGGGTGAGCAGTTCTTC.

To note about this clonotype: One base away lies a much larger clone, so this may be a sequencing read error. The chain combines TRBV2 with TRBJ2-3; 9 bases align to TRBD2. This CDR3 spans 17 amino acids. The germline V gene encodes CDR1 SNHLY and CDR2 FYNNEI. CDR3 amino acids: CTSSEGGRALGTDTQYF. The CDR3 bases are TGTACCAGCAGTGAAGGCGGGAGGGCCCTAGGCACAGATACGCAGTATTTT.

The table lists this clonotype with many counts. The chain has TRBV5-1 and TRBJ1-5; a weak D match, TRBD1 (6 bases). From germline, CDR1 is SGHRS and CDR2 YFSETQ. V lost 4 bases, J lost 3 bases, and 14 bases lay in between. This CDR3 spans 15 amino acids. The DNA for the CDR3 is TGCGCCAGCAGCCTATCCGGGACATCCAATCAGCCCCAGCATTTT. Residues: CASSLSGTSNQPQHF.

This clonotype was detected many times. The V gene is TRBV2, the J gene TRBJ2-3, with D tentatively TRBD1 or TRBD2 (5 bases each). Germline V lookup: CDR1 SNHLY, CDR2 FYNNEI. This CDR3 comprises 14 residues. V was cut by 8 bases and J by 2 bases, with 14 bases left in between. The DNA for the CDR3 is TGTGCCAGCGGGACCAAGCAGCTCACAGATACGCAGTATTTT. This gives the protein CASGTKQLTDTQYF. The complete variable domain, with remaining parts taken from reference TRBV2 and TRBJ2-3, reads EPEVTQTPSHQVTQMGQEVILRCVPISNHLYFYWYRQILGQKVEFLVSFYNNEISEKSEIFDDQFSVERPDGSNFTLKIRSTKLEDSAMYFCASGTKQLTDTQYFGPGTRLTVL.

CDR3: CASSKALADTDTQYF. The CDR3 DNA follows: TGCGCCAGCAGCAAGGCACTAGCGGACACAGATACGCAGTATTTT. The J gene is TRBJ2-3, the V gene TRBV5-1; 8 nucleotides line up with TRBD2. CDR1 and CDR2 from the germline V gene are SGHRS and YFSETQ. This CDR3 contains 15 residues. V gave up 4 bases and J gave up 2 bases; unmatched junction bases: 6.

This clonotype was counted between two and nine times. The rearrangement uses TRBV28 and TRBJ1-5; weak D call: TRBD1 (5 bases). The CDR3 is 13 residues long. CDR1 is MDHEN and CDR2 is SYDVKM in the germline V gene. Trimming removed 5 bases from V and 10 bases from J, with 15 bases in between. CDR3 bases: TGTGCCAGCAGTCAAGGGGATATCAGCCCCCAGCATTTT. Protein: CASSQGDISPQHF.

This clonotype showed up many times. V is TRBV7-2 and J is TRBJ1-2; weak D call: TRBD1 (6 bases). Germline CDR1 SGHTA, CDR2 FQGNSA. V lost 1 base and J lost 8, with 11 bases in between. CDR3 size: 13 residues. The CDR3 bases are TGTGCCAGCAGCTTAGGCAGGGGAAGAGGCTACACCTTC. Protein: CASSLGRGRGYTF.

This chain uses TRBV18 with TRBJ1-1, with 9 positions matching TRBD1. Unmatched junction bases numbered 3, after V lost 5 bases and J lost 5 bases. Germline V gene lookup returns CDR1 KGHSH and CDR2 LQKENI. This CDR3 has 13 amino acids. The CDR3 protein is CASSKDRGTEAFF. CDR3 coding DNA: TGTGCCAGCTCAAAGGACAGGGGAACTGAAGCTTTCTTT. Complete variable domain (other parts from reference TRBV18 and TRBJ1-1): NAGVMQNPRHLVRRRGQEARLRCSPMKGHSHVYWYRQLPEEGLKFMVYLQKENIIDESGMPKERFSAEFPKEGPSILRIQQVVRGDSAAYFCASSKDRGTEAFFGQGTRLTVV.

At least ten counts were recorded for this clonotype. The rearrangement links TRBV27 to TRBJ2-7, with 8 bases identical to TRBD1. Germline V CDR1 and CDR2: MNHEY, SMNVEV (reference sequence). The CDR3 is 13 amino acids. J lost 3 bases, V lost 2 bases, and 0 bases had no gene match. CDR3 nucleotides: TGTGCCAGCAGTTTAGGGACAGGCTACGAGCAGTACTTC. It yields the protein CASSLGTGYEQYF.

The rearrangement joins TRBV6-1 to TRBJ1-5; D is undetermined. The CDR3 is 13 residues long. V lost 6 bases, J lost 11 bases, and 17 bases lay in between. Germline V CDR1 and CDR2: MNHNS, SASEGT. In DNA form, the CDR3 reads TGTGCCAGCAGCCGCTATGTGGCAGCGGCCCAGCATTTT. It translates to CASSRYVAAAQHF.

This clonotype has just a few counts. The chain links TRBV6-1 to TRBJ2-3; TRBD1 aligns across 7 bases. Germline V gives CDR1 MNHNS, CDR2 SASEGT. V lost 5 bases to trimming and J lost 2 bases; unmatched junction nucleotides: 7. The CDR3 has 15 residues. The CDR3 sequence: CASSRRDSFTDTQYF. The CDR3 DNA is TGTGCCAGCAGTCGAAGGGACAGCTTCACAGATACGCAGTATTTT.

This clonotype showed up just a few times. The rearrangement links TRBV6-9 to TRBJ1-1; D remains unclear. The CDR3 sequence is 17 residues long. The germline CDR1 and CDR2 sequences are MNHGY and SVAAGI. Between the trimmed V and J ends, which lost 3 bases and 0 bases, there was a span of 17 bases. CDR3 amino acids: CASSYGTARVMNTEAFF. CDR3 DNA: TGTGCCAGCAGTTACGGCACTGCGCGGGTGATGAACACTGAAGCTTTCTTT.